The 31 T cell receptor beta chains in this list originate from one sample, sequenced in a study of molecular identifiers for immune sequencing clone quantification. MiXCR, applied by TCRdb to the PCR reads, yields one record per CDR3 protein. The sample lists roughly 320,000 distinct CDR3 sequences; roughly a quarter were seen once. The sequencing sample was made of naive CD8+ T cells from blood, with Jurkat cell RNA spiked in. Subset indicated: FACS-sorted CD8+CD4-CCR7+CD45RA+ naive T cells. These receptors came from a human donor in good health. Some libraries in this study had Jurkat cell RNA spiked in.

As to this clonotype: Possible read error: a much larger clone is one base away. This CDR3 fails to terminate in the conserved phenylalanine or tryptophan, so it likely reflects a read error. V and J are TRBV29-1 and TRBJ2-7; TRBD2 matches at 9 bases. The CDR3 is 15 residues long. Germline V gene sequence: CDR1 SQVTM, CDR2 ANQGSEA. Trimming took 1 base from V and 4 from J; bases not matched to a gene: 8. The CDR3 sequence: CSVEGIGGRVYEQYI. As DNA, the CDR3 is TGCAGCGTTGAAGGGATCGGCGGGAGGGTTTACGAGCAGTACATC.

This clonotype was seen at least ten times. The rearrangement links TRBV6-5 to TRBJ2-7; D is tentatively TRBD1 or TRBD2 (5 bases each). CDR3 length equals 15 residues. Germline lookup yields CDR1 MNHEY and CDR2 SVGAGI. V was cut by 6 bases and J by 5 bases, with 20 bases left in between. CDR3 sequence reads: CASRPGTAYYDEQYF. In DNA form, the CDR3 reads TGTGCCAGCAGGCCGGGGACCGCCTACTACGACGAGCAGTACTTC.

This clonotype was seen repeatedly, ten times or more. The gene calls are TRBV9 and TRBJ2-7; TRBD2 matches at 8 bases. The CDR3 totals 16 residues. V lost 4 bases to trimming and J lost 4 bases; unmatched junction nucleotides: 13. Germline V gene sequence: CDR1 SGDLS, CDR2 YYNGEE. The CDR3 sequence is CASSPMGEAGGYEQYF. The DNA of the CDR3 is TGTGCCAGCAGCCCTATGGGGGAGGCGGGAGGATACGAGCAGTACTTC. Combining the CDR3 with reference TRBV9 and TRBJ2-7 gives the whole variable domain DSGVTQTPKHLITATGQRVTLRCSPRSGDLSVYWYQQSLDQGLQFLIQYYNGEERAKGNILERFSAQQFPDLHSELNLSSLELGDSALYFCASSPMGEAGGYEQYFGPGTRLTVT.

This clonotype was found a few times. The V and J genes are TRBV30 and TRBJ2-7; D might be TRBD1 (6 bases). CDR3 length equals 14 residues. Germline lookup yields CDR1 GTSNPN and CDR2 SVGIG (reference sequence). The V end lost 2 bases, the J end lost 2 bases, and 13 bases lay between the germline ends. The CDR3 region is CAWSSWTDPYEQYF. The DNA for the CDR3 is TGTGCCTGGAGTTCCTGGACAGACCCCTACGAGCAGTACTTC.

This clonotype has at least ten counts. The chain joins TRBV6-2 or TRBV6-3 to TRBJ1-5; maybe TRBD1 (5 bases). V lost 2 bases and J 15 bases, leaving 14 bases between the germline ends. Germline V gene sequence: CDR1 MNHEY, CDR2 SVGEGT. This CDR3 is built from 12 residues. CDR3 DNA sequence: TGTGCCAGCAGTTACATAGGGGACTACTTGCATTTT. It codes for CASSYIGDYLHF.

The chain has TRBV5-1 and TRBJ2-1; a possible D gene is TRBD2 (6 bases). Germline V lookup: CDR1 SGHRS, CDR2 YFSETQ. The CDR3 extends over 15 amino acids. Trimming removed 2 bases from V and 4 bases from J, with 13 bases in between. CDR3 in amino acids: CASSFRGGEYNEQFF. CDR3 bases: TGCGCCAGCAGCTTCCGGGGCGGGGAATACAATGAGCAGTTCTTC. Together with reference TRBV5-1 and TRBJ2-1, the CDR3 gives the full variable domain: KAGVTQTPRYLIKTRGQQVTLSCSPISGHRSVSWYQQTPGQGLQFLFEYFSETQRNKGNFPGRFSGRQFSNSRSEMNVSTLELGDSALYLCASSFRGGEYNEQFFGPGTRLTVL.

In its sample, this clonotype was seen many times. This chain links TRBV28 with TRBJ2-3, with a possible D match to TRBD1 (6 bases). The CDR3 has 16 residues. V was clipped by 5 bases and J by 0 bases, with 15 bases between them. Germline V gene sequence: CDR1 MDHEN, CDR2 SYDVKM. The CDR3 spells CASSLDRRASTDTQYF. The CDR3 DNA sequence: TGTGCCAGCAGTCTCGACAGGAGAGCTAGCACAGATACGCAGTATTTT.

Notes on this clonotype: Germline and junction disagree at one end, which may indicate a read error. The chain uses TRBV9 and TRBJ2-7; tentative D call: TRBD2 (7 bases). Germline lookup yields CDR1 SGDLS and CDR2 YYNGEE. CDR3 length equals 15 residues. In DNA, the CDR3 is TGTGCCAGCAGCGAGACCCCGGGGGGCTCCTACGGGCAGTACTTC. This codes for CASSETPGGSYGQYF.

The rearrangement links TRBV6-1 to TRBJ2-5; D call uncertain. Trimming took 3 bases from V and 7 from J, leaving 9 bases between them. CDR1 and CDR2 (germline): MNHNS, SASEGT. This CDR3 is built from 12 residues. The CDR3 region has the DNA TGTGCCAGCAGTGACGTAATGGCGACCCAGTACTTC. Its protein product is CASSDVMATQYF.

This clonotype was picked up many times. The genes are TRBV27 and TRBJ2-1; D is uncertain. Trimming stripped 5 bases from V and 14 bases from J, with 16 bases between. Germline-derived CDR1 and CDR2 are MNHEY and SMNVEV (reference sequence). CDR3 length: 12 residues. The CDR3 spells CASSPHPRLEFF. CDR3 nucleotide sequence: TGTGCCAGCAGTCCTCACCCACGTCTCGAGTTCTTC.

This clonotype was seen a handful of times. The V call is TRBV4-3, the J call TRBJ1-1; no clear D. CDR1 and CDR2 from the germline V gene are LGHNA and YSLEER. The CDR3 loop spans 16 amino acids. V was cut by 3 bases and J by 1 base, with 15 bases left in between. In nucleotides, the CDR3 is TGCGCCAGCAGCCAGTCAGGACGGGCCAAGAACACTGAAGCTTTCTTT. Amino acids: CASSQSGRAKNTEAFF.

This clonotype was seen ten or more times. The chain couples TRBV6-5 to TRBJ2-7, with a weak D call TRBD2 (5 bases). The ends were cut back, 8 bases at V and 0 bases at J, with 14 bases in the middle. This CDR3 has 14 residues. Per the germline V gene, CDR1 is MNHEY and CDR2 is SVGAGI. CDR3 nucleotides: TGTGCCAGCCGTCCTGGAGGAGACTCCTACGAGCAGTACTTC. Translation gives CASRPGGDSYEQYF.

At least ten counts were recorded for this clonotype. The chain recombines TRBV27 with TRBJ2-3; maybe TRBD2 (5 bases). Germline lookup yields CDR1 MNHEY and CDR2 SMNVEV (reference sequence). The CDR3 runs 16 residues. V was trimmed by 4 bases and J by 4 bases, leaving 18 bases between them. The CDR3 spells CASSYTSGHPPDTQYF. CDR3 bases: TGTGCCAGCAGTTACACCAGCGGCCACCCCCCAGATACGCAGTATTTT.

The chain uses TRBV4-1 and TRBJ1-1; D uncertain. The length of the CDR3 is 13 residues. Germline CDR1 reads MGHRA; CDR2 reads YSYEKL. Trimming pared 1 base from V and 5 bases from J, leaving 8 bases between. In DNA, the CDR3 is TGCGCCAGCAGCCAAGCGGCGCGTACTGAAGCTTTCTTT. Its protein is CASSQAARTEAFF.

V is TRBV12-3 or TRBV12-4 and J is TRBJ1-1; D call uncertain. This CDR3 has 12 amino acids. V dropped 6 bases and J dropped 3 bases, with 8 bases sitting between them. CDR3 nucleotide sequence: TGTGCCAGCAGCCACCGTGACACTGAAGCTTTCTTT. This codes for CASSHRDTEAFF.

The CDR3 DNA is TGTGCCAGCAGCGTCGACATACAAGAGACCCAGTACTTC. Translated, it gives CASSVDIQETQYF. V is TRBV9 and J is TRBJ2-5; D remains ambiguous. In germline, CDR1 is SGDLS, CDR2 YYNGEE. Trimming cost V 2 bases and J 2 bases, with 7 bases left between them. The length of the CDR3 is 13 residues.

The sample holds many counts of this clonotype. This chain joins TRBV6-5 and TRBJ2-5; 7 nucleotides match TRBD2. The V gene end was trimmed by 2 bases and the J gene end by 5 bases; junction bases not matched to a gene: 5. The CDR3 totals 14 residues. Looked up from germline, CDR1 is MNHEY and CDR2 is SVGAGI. CDR3 residues: CASSYGGTKETQYF. For the CDR3, the DNA is TGTGCCAGCAGTTACGGGGGGACTAAGGAGACCCAGTACTTC.

This clonotype was detected only a few times. V is TRBV20-1 and J is TRBJ1-2; 8 nucleotides agree with TRBD1. The CDR3 consists of 13 residues. Germline assignment: CDR1 DFQATT and CDR2 SNEGSKA (reference sequence). Unmatched junction bases numbered 4, after V lost 3 bases and J lost 4 bases. In nucleotides, the CDR3 is TGCAGTGCTAGGGACAGGGAGAGCTATGGCTACACCTTC. Encoded protein: CSARDRESYGYTF.

The chain employs TRBV27 and TRBJ2-3; D might be TRBD2 (5 bases). V gave up 5 bases and J gave up 2 bases, with 17 bases separating them. Per the germline V gene, CDR1 is MNHEY and CDR2 is SMNVEV (reference sequence). CDR3 length equals 16 residues. The chain's CDR3 is CASSPHTSGNTDTQYF. In DNA, the CDR3 is TGTGCCAGCAGTCCACATACGAGCGGTAACACAGATACGCAGTATTTT.

The chain uses TRBV6-2 or TRBV6-3 and TRBJ1-2, with D uncertain. Looked up from germline, CDR1 is MNHEY and CDR2 is SVGEGT. Trimming took off 2 bases at V and 5 bases at J, with 15 bases between the two ends. This CDR3 contains 15 residues. The DNA for the CDR3 is TGTGCCAGCAGTTACGGAGAAGGTGAAGGGTATGGCTACACCTTC. It codes for CASSYGEGEGYGYTF.

This chain joins TRBV19 and TRBJ2-3, with 7 bases that match TRBD1. Germline CDR1 and CDR2: LNHDA and SQIVND (reference sequence). The V and J ends lost 7 bases and 2 bases, in that order; junction bases with no gene match: 12. The CDR3 length is 16 residues. CDR3 region: CASTPRTGEDTDTQYF. CDR3 nucleotides: TGTGCCAGTACACCCCGGACAGGTGAAGACACAGATACGCAGTATTTT.

The chain combines TRBV7-3 with TRBJ2-2; 7 nucleotides align to TRBD2. V shed 5 bases, J shed 5 bases, and the junction held 14 bases outside the gene matches. Germline assignment: CDR1 SGHTA and CDR2 FQGTGA. CDR3 length equals 17 residues. CDR3 sequence reads: CASSPYAASGATGELFF. CDR3 nucleotide sequence: TGTGCCAGCAGCCCGTACGCGGCTAGCGGAGCTACCGGGGAGCTGTTTTTT.

This clonotype was picked up a small number of times. The chain employs TRBV6-6 and TRBJ2-5, with D tentatively TRBD1 or TRBD2 (5 bases each). Per the germline V gene, CDR1 is MNHNY and CDR2 is SVGAGI (reference sequence). The CDR3 loop spans 13 amino acids. Trimming stripped 8 bases from V and 0 bases from J, with 10 bases between. In DNA form, the CDR3 reads TGTGCCAGCGCCGGGGCTAACCAAGAGACCCAGTACTTC. Translated, it gives CASAGANQETQYF.

The sample holds many counts of this clonotype. This chain joins TRBV29-1 and TRBJ1-1, with TRBD1 as a possible D gene (5 bases). This CDR3 has 13 residues. The ends were cut back, 1 base at V and 2 bases at J, with 8 bases in the middle. Germline assignment: CDR1 SQVTM and CDR2 ANQGSEA. For the CDR3, the DNA is TGCAGCGTTGAAGGGGACCCTAACACTGAAGCTTTCTTT. This codes for CSVEGDPNTEAFF.

The gene calls are TRBV19 and TRBJ1-1; D is unresolved. The germline V and J ends were trimmed by 10 bases and 4 bases, with 13 bases remaining between them. Germline V CDR1 and CDR2: LNHDA, SQIVND (reference sequence). The CDR3 extends over 12 amino acids. CDR3: CATTGGVTEAFF. CDR3 sequence (DNA): TGTGCCACCACGGGCGGCGTCACTGAAGCTTTCTTT.

This clonotype has at least ten counts. The chain is built from TRBV25-1 and TRBJ2-5; D call uncertain. CDR3 size: 14 residues. The germline gives CDR1 MGHDK, CDR2 SYGVNS. Trimming stripped 2 bases from V and 2 bases from J, with 9 bases between. CDR3 sequence (DNA): TGTGCCAGCAGTGAACGTTTCAGACAAGAGACCCAGTACTTC. It yields the protein CASSERFRQETQYF.

On this clonotype itself: This may stem from a read error, because a much larger clone lies one nucleotide away. The genes are TRBV6-1 and TRBJ1-1; D not certain. There are 11 residues in the CDR3. From germline, CDR1 is MNHNS and CDR2 SASEGT. The CDR3 bases are TGTGCCAGCAGCGATAACACTGAAGCTTCCTTT. Amino acid sequence: CASSDNTEASF.

To note about this clonotype: Since a much larger clone is just one base distant, this may be a read error. The chain employs TRBV7-9 and TRBJ2-2, with 9 bases aligning to TRBD1. The CDR3 spans 16 residues. Germline loops: CDR1 SEHNR, CDR2 FQNEAQ (reference sequence). CDR3 in amino acids: CASSPTGGRNTGEPFF. CDR3 coding DNA: TGTGCCAGCAGCCCCACAGGGGGCAGGAACACCGGGGAGCCGTTTTTT.

This clonotype was detected ten times or more. This sequence joins TRBV6-5 and TRBJ2-1; TRBD2 agrees at 7 bases. The ends lost 0 bases at V and 7 bases at J; junction bases unmatched: 6. The CDR3 sequence is 15 residues long. The V gene's germline CDR1 is MNHEY and CDR2 SVGAGI. This CDR3 is CASSYSTTAGNEQFF. In nucleotides, the CDR3 is TGTGCCAGCAGTTACTCGACCACAGCGGGGAATGAGCAGTTCTTC.

This clonotype was detected a few times. This sequence joins TRBV11-2 and TRBJ2-4; TRBD1 matches 7 bases. V was clipped by 1 base and J by 2 bases; unmatched bases: 8. Per the germline V gene, CDR1 is SGHAT and CDR2 is FQNNGV. The CDR3 length is 17 residues. CDR3 nucleotide sequence: TGTGCCAGCAGCTTAGTAGAAGGGGGCGCCCCCAAAAACATTCAGTACTTC. This encodes CASSLVEGGAPKNIQYF.

Only one count was recorded for this clonotype. Germline is not matched at one junction end, which may reflect a read error. The chain is built from TRBV2 and TRBJ1-2; no definite D call. This CDR3 is 13 amino acids long. Looked up from germline, CDR1 is SNHLY and CDR2 is FYNNEI. For the CDR3, the DNA is TGTGCCAGCAGTGAACAGAATAACAATGGCTACACCTTC. This encodes CASSEQNNNGYTF.